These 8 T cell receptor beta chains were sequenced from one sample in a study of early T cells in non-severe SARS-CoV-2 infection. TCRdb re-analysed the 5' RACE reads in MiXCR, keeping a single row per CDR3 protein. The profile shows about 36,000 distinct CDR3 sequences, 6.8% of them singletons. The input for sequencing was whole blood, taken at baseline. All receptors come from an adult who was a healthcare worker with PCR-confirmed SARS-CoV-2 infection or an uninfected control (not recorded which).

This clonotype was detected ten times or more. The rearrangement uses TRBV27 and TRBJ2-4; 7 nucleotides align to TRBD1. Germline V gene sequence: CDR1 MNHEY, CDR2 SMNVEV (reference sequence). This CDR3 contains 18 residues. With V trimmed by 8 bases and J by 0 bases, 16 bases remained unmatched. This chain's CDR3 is CASGSTGSLPLAKNIQYF. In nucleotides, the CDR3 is TGTGCCAGCGGTTCGACAGGGAGCCTACCATTAGCCAAAAACATTCAGTACTTC.

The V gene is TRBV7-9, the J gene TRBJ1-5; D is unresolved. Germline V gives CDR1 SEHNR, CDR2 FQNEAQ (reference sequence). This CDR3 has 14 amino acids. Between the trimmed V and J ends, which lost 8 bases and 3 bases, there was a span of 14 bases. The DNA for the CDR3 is TGTGCCAGCGGGAGCGGCGAAACCAATCAGCCCCAGCATTTT. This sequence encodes CASGSGETNQPQHF.

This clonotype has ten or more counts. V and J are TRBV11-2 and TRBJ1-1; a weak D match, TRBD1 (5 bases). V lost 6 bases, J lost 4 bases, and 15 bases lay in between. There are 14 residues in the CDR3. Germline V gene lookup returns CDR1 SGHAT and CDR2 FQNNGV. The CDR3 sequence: CASRTLRESTEAFF. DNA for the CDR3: TGTGCCAGCAGAACCCTCAGGGAGAGCACTGAAGCTTTCTTT.

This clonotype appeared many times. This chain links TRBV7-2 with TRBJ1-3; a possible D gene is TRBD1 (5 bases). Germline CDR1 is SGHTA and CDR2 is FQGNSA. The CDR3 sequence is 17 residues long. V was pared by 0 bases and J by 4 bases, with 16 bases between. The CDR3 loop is CASSLAGGGRAGNTIYF. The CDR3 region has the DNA TGTGCCAGCAGCTTAGCGGGCGGGGGAAGAGCGGGAAACACCATATATTTT.

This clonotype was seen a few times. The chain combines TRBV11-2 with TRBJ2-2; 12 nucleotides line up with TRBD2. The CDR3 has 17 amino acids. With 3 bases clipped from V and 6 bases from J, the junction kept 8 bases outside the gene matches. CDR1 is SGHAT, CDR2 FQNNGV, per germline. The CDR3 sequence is CASSFPLAGGPPGELFF. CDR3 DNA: TGTGCCAGCAGCTTCCCCCTAGCGGGAGGGCCGCCCGGGGAGCTGTTTTTT.

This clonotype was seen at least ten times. CDR3: CASSLSYGKDGYTF. CDR3 DNA sequence: TGTGCCAGCAGCTTAAGCTACGGAAAGGATGGCTACACCTTC. V usage is TRBV7-9 and J usage is TRBJ1-2; D unresolved. V shed 2 bases and J shed 6 bases, with 13 bases lying between them. In germline, CDR1 is SEHNR, CDR2 FQNEAQ (reference sequence). CDR3 length: 14 amino acids.

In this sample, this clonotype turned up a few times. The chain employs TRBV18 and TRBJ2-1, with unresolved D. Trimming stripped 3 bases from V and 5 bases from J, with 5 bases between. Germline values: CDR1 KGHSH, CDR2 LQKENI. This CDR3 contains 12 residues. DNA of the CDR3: TGTGCCAGCTCACCTGTAAACAATGAGCAGTTCTTC. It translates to CASSPVNNEQFF.

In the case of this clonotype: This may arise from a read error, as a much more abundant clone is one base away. Here the CDR3 reads CVSSGQGGPEQFF. The CDR3 DNA is TGTGTCAGCAGCGGACAAGGGGGACCTGAGCAGTTCTTC. The genes are TRBV11-2 and TRBJ2-1, with D perhaps TRBD1 (6 bases). Looked up from germline, CDR1 is SGHAT and CDR2 is FQNNGV. The CDR3 is 13 amino acids.